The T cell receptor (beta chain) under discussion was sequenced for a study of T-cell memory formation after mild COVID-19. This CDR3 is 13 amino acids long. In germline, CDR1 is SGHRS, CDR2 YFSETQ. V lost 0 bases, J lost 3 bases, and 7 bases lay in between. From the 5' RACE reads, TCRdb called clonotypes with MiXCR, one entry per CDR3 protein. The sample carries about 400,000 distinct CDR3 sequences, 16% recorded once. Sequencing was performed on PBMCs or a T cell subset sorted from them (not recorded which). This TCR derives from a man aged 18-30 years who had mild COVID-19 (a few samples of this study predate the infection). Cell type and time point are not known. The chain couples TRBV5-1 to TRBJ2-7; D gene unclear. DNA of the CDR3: TGCGCCAGCAGCTTGGGAGTCAACTACGAGCAGTACTTC. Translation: CASSLGVNYEQYF.